The 18 T cell receptor beta chains below all came from one sample that was sequenced in a study of CD8+ T cells in alopecia areata. As the sequencing template, cDNA was produced by extracting RNA and reverse transcribing it. Method: immunoSEQ multiplex PCR; TCRdb's copy keeps in-frame clones and lacks some. The top ten clones hold under 8% of a sample with about 150,000 clones, about 60% of them seen once. Sequenced material: CD4+ T cells sorted from blood, taken at week 0. Receptors originate from a human donor with alopecia areata.

The chain carries TRBV4-3 and TRBJ2-1; 12 bases are shared with TRBD2. V lost 2 bases, J lost 2 bases, and 4 bases stayed unmatched. This CDR3 spans 17 amino acids. Germline values: CDR1 LGHNA, CDR2 YSLEER. In nucleotides, the CDR3 is TGCGCCAGCAGCCAAAATCGACTAGCGGGGGCCTACAATGAGCAGTTCTTC. It encodes CASSQNRLAGAYNEQFF.

V and J are TRBV30 and TRBJ1-1, with 8 bases matching TRBD1. CDR1 GTSNPN and CDR2 SVGIG come from the germline V gene (reference sequence). CDR3 length: 17 amino acids. J gave up 3 bases and V 3 bases, and 15 bases lay outside the gene matches. The CDR3 DNA follows: TGTGCCTGGAGGACCCGACCCGGACAGGGTATGGACACTGAAGCTTTCTTT. This sequence encodes CAWRTRPGQGMDTEAFF.

J is TRBJ2-5 and V is TRBV2; 7 bases are a match to TRBD1. Germline V gives CDR1 SNHLY, CDR2 FYNNEI. The CDR3 is made up of 13 amino acids. Trimming removed 3 bases from V and 5 bases from J; junction bases left unmatched: 3. CDR3 sequence: CASSDGQVETQYF. The CDR3 nucleotides read TGTGCCAGCAGTGATGGACAGGTTGAGACCCAGTACTTC.

The rearrangement links TRBV9 to TRBJ2-5; perhaps TRBD2 as D (6 bases). The CDR3 length is 13 residues. With 4 bases removed from V and 2 bases from J, the gap between germline ends came to 9 bases. Germline V gene data show CDR1 as SGDLS and CDR2 as YYNGEE. This CDR3 is CASSPGGQETQYF. The DNA of the CDR3 is TGTGCCAGCAGCCCCGGGGGACAAGAGACCCAGTACTTC.

The chain couples TRBV30 to TRBJ2-6; D not certain. CDR1 GTSNPN and CDR2 SVGIG come from the germline V gene (reference sequence). V dropped 3 bases and J dropped 0 bases, with 12 bases sitting between them. CDR3 size: 16 residues. The chain's CDR3 is CAWRRGARSGANVLTF. In DNA, the CDR3 is TGTGCCTGGAGGCGTGGAGCCCGCTCTGGGGCCAACGTCCTGACTTTC.

This chain connects TRBV29-1 to TRBJ1-1, with D unclear. The CDR3 is 13 residues long. The germline CDR1 and CDR2 sequences are SQVTM and ANQGSEA. Trimming took off 6 bases at V and 6 bases at J, with 17 bases between the two ends. As DNA, the CDR3 is TGCAGCGTCGAGGACGGTGGTCACGCTGAAGCTTTCTTT. Its protein product is CSVEDGGHAEAFF.

The chain links TRBV12-5 to TRBJ2-5; 7 bases are shared with TRBD2. The CDR3 has 16 amino acids. Germline V lookup: CDR1 LGHNT, CDR2 FRNRAP. V was clipped by 0 bases and J by 1 base; unmatched bases: 5. CDR3 in DNA: TGTGCTAGTGGTTTGGTACGCGCGGGGGTCCAAGAGACCCAGTACTTC. It yields the protein CASGLVRAGVQETQYF.

In its sample, this clone was seen a few times. Other DNA sequences in this specimen translate into the identical CDR3. This rearrangement joins TRBV7-2 to TRBJ1-1; D unresolved. Per the germline V gene, CDR1 is SGHTA and CDR2 is FQGNSA. CDR3 length equals 13 residues. V lost 4 bases and J 0 bases, leaving 6 bases between the germline ends. As DNA, the CDR3 is TGTGCCAGCAGCTCTCAGGTGAACACTGAAGCTTTCTTT. This translates into CASSSQVNTEAFF.

The chain is built from TRBV29-1 and TRBJ2-3; possible D gene TRBD2, 6 bases. Trimming removed 4 bases at V and 0 bases at J, with 17 bases between. Germline assignment: CDR1 SQVTM and CDR2 ANQGSEA. This CDR3 is built from 16 residues. As DNA, the CDR3 is TGCAGCGTTGTACTAGCTAGCTCCCTTAGCACAGATACGCAGTATTTT. Its translation is CSVVLASSLSTDTQYF.

The table lists this clone with a count of one. The genes are TRBV28 and TRBJ2-7, with D possibly being TRBD1 (5 bases). Trimming stripped 6 bases from V and 0 bases from J, with 21 bases between. This CDR3 comprises 17 residues. Germline V gene lookup returns CDR1 MDHEN and CDR2 SYDVKM. CDR3 amino acids: CASSPLRTSSTSYEQYF. The CDR3 nucleotides read TGTGCCAGCAGCCCTCTCCGGACATCTTCTACCTCCTACGAGCAGTACTTC.

J is TRBJ2-5 and V is TRBV9; weak D call: TRBD2 (5 bases). Trimming took off 2 bases at V and 1 base at J, with 6 bases between the two ends. This CDR3 spans 13 amino acids. Per germline, CDR1 SGDLS and CDR2 YYNGEE. CDR3 in amino acids: CASSVDFQETQYF. CDR3 nucleotides: TGTGCCAGCAGCGTGGACTTCCAAGAGACCCAGTACTTC.

DNA for the CDR3: TGTGCCAGCACCCAAATCAATCAGCCCCAGCATTTT. It encodes CASTQINQPQHF. The chain recombines TRBV28 with TRBJ1-5; D ambiguous. Looked up from germline, CDR1 is MDHEN and CDR2 is SYDVKM. The V gene lost 7 bases and the J gene lost 3 bases, with 7 bases spanning the gap. This CDR3 contains 12 residues.

This chain links TRBV11-2 with TRBJ2-3; 8 bases agree with TRBD2. J was trimmed by 0 bases and V by 2 bases; bases with no gene match: 1. The CDR3 length is 15 residues. Germline lookup yields CDR1 SGHAT and CDR2 FQNNGV. CDR3 loop: CASSLIAGSTDTQYF. CDR3 in DNA: TGTGCCAGCAGCTTAATAGCGGGGAGCACAGATACGCAGTATTTT.

This clone was observed once. The chain is built from TRBV5-4 and TRBJ1-6; a weak D match, TRBD1 (6 bases). The CDR3 sequence is 14 residues long. Trimming took off 0 bases at V and 10 bases at J, with 11 bases between the two ends. The germline V gene has CDR1 SGHNT and CDR2 YYREEE (reference sequence). CDR3 nucleotides: TGTGCCAGCAGCTTGGACCCACAGGGATCACCCCTCCACTTT. Translating gives CASSLDPQGSPLHF.

The chain is built from TRBV11-3 and TRBJ1-1; D is uncertain. The CDR3 has 11 residues. With 5 bases removed from V and 7 bases from J, the gap between germline ends came to 8 bases. Germline CDR1 SGHNT, CDR2 YENEEA. CDR3 loop: CASSLGGEAFF. For the CDR3, the DNA is TGTGCCAGCAGCCTAGGCGGTGAAGCTTTCTTT.

The gene calls are TRBV4-3 and TRBJ1-2; tentatively, D is TRBD1 (6 bases). The CDR3 runs to 15 residues. The germline V gene has CDR1 LGHNA and CDR2 YSLEER. V was shortened by 1 base and J by 5 bases, with 14 bases between the two germline ends. The DNA of the CDR3 is TGCGCCAGCAGCCAAGCGACAGGAAGTCTTTATGGCTACACCTTC. It yields the protein CASSQATGSLYGYTF.

V and J are TRBV18 and TRBJ1-1; D is uncertain. The CDR3 is 11 residues long. Trimming left V 2 bases short and J 9 bases short, with 7 bases between. Germline V CDR1 and CDR2: KGHSH, LQKENI. The CDR3 is CASSPSDQAFF. The CDR3 DNA follows: TGTGCCAGCTCACCATCCGACCAAGCTTTCTTT.

The CDR3 region has the DNA TGCGCCAGCAGCCGACAAACGCGGGGTCCCAGAGGAAATACGCAGTATTTT. Its translation: CASSRQTRGPRGNTQYF. The J gene is TRBJ2-3, the V gene TRBV4-1; a possible D gene is TRBD2 (6 bases). The CDR3 extends over 17 amino acids. Trimming pared 4 bases from V and 7 bases from J, leaving 24 bases between. CDR1 is MGHRA, CDR2 YSYEKL, per germline.